One and the same sample provided the 20 T cell receptor beta chains below, sequenced in a study of ipilimumab plus nivolumab after autologous stem cell transplantation. The method was immunoSEQ multiplex PCR; TCRdb's version includes in-frame clones alone and lacks a portion of them. The table lists a few thousand clones, around 71% of them singletons. Sequencing used PBMCs, obtained in a trial of ipilimumab plus nivolumab as post-transplant consolidation. Receptor source: a male donor with multiple myeloma.

For this clone: The junction departs from the called germline gene at one end, perhaps through a read error. The V and J genes are TRBV7-9 and TRBJ2-7, with TRBD2 matching over 8 bases. The CDR3 contains 16 residues. Germline V gene data show CDR1 as SEHNR and CDR2 as FQNEAQ (reference sequence). The CDR3 bases are TGCGCCAGCAGCCCAGCCGTTGCGGGGGGACTCTACGAGCAGTACTTC. Translating gives CASSPAVAGGLYEQYF.

This clone was seen only a few times. The chain has TRBV5-4 and TRBJ1-1; 7 positions match TRBD1. CDR1 and CDR2 (germline): SGHNT, YYREEE (reference sequence). This CDR3 is built from 15 residues. V lost 1 base and J lost 6; bases outside the gene matches: 9. In DNA form, the CDR3 reads TGTGCCAGCAGCTTGAGTGGCAGGGGGGAGGCTGAAGCTTTCTTT. Translated: CASSLSGRGEAEAFF.

The V gene is TRBV25-1, the J gene TRBJ1-4; 7 bases match TRBD1. Germline values: CDR1 MGHDK, CDR2 SYGVNS. The J segment lost 12 bases and the V segment lost 4 bases, leaving 5 bases of the junction unmatched. This CDR3 is built from 12 residues. DNA of the CDR3: TGTGCCAGCAGTGTTAGTACAGGGGAACTGTTTTTT. Its protein is CASSVSTGELFF.

The rearrangement joins TRBV4-1 to TRBJ2-3; 8 positions match TRBD1. The CDR3 contains 16 residues. With 1 base clipped from V and 3 bases from J, the junction kept 6 bases outside the gene matches. Germline CDR1 MGHRA, CDR2 YSYEKL. Here the CDR3 reads CASSQGDRGGTDTQYF. CDR3 in DNA: TGCGCCAGCAGCCAAGGTGACAGGGGTGGGACAGATACGCAGTATTTT.

The chain combines TRBV19 with TRBJ2-7, with D perhaps matching TRBD2 (5 bases). The CDR3 totals 14 residues. Trimming took off 5 bases at V and 0 bases at J, with 11 bases between the two ends. Germline loops: CDR1 LNHDA, CDR2 SQIVND (reference sequence). This CDR3 is CASSPTGISYEQYF. CDR3 DNA sequence: TGTGCCAGTAGTCCTACGGGGATCTCCTACGAGCAGTACTTC.

This clone was found a few times. The V call is TRBV5-1, the J call TRBJ2-1; D uncertain. In germline, CDR1 is SGHRS, CDR2 YFSETQ. This CDR3 has 15 residues. V was shortened by 4 bases and J by 3 bases, with 14 bases between the two germline ends. CDR3 coding DNA: TGCGCCAGCAGCCCCACGGGCCCAAACTACAATGAGCAGTTCTTC. Translated: CASSPTGPNYNEQFF.

The J gene is TRBJ1-4, the V gene TRBV28; a weak D match, TRBD1 (5 bases). The ends were cut back, 6 bases at V and 8 bases at J, with 25 bases in the middle. CDR1 is MDHEN, CDR2 SYDVKM, per germline. The CDR3 has 17 amino acids. The CDR3 sequence is CASSTETAGTLGEKLFF. The DNA of the CDR3 is TGTGCCAGCAGCACAGAAACGGCCGGGACCTTGGGAGAAAAACTGTTTTTT.

The V call is TRBV6-5, the J call TRBJ2-7; a weak D match, TRBD2 (8 bases). This CDR3 contains 15 residues. CDR1 MNHEY and CDR2 SVGAGI come from the germline V gene. V was clipped by 6 bases and J by 3 bases, with 18 bases between them. The CDR3 DNA is TGTGCCAGCAGCCCGATTAGCGGGACAGTCTACGAGCAGTACTTC. Its translation: CASSPISGTVYEQYF.

This sequence joins TRBV6-1 and TRBJ2-7; 10 nucleotides match TRBD2. Trimming took 5 bases from V and 5 from J; bases not matched to a gene: 3. This CDR3 region has 13 residues. In germline, CDR1 is MNHNS, CDR2 SASEGT. CDR3 nucleotides: TGTGCCAGCAGTAGCGGGAGGGGCAACGAGCAGTACTTC. It translates to CASSSGRGNEQYF.

The V and J genes are TRBV7-3 and TRBJ2-7, with D possibly TRBD2 on 5 matching bases. The CDR3 loop spans 17 amino acids. Trimming took off 1 base at V and 1 base at J, with 17 bases between the two ends. Looked up from germline, CDR1 is SGHTA and CDR2 is FQGTGA. The CDR3 region is CASSLSTGMFGSYEQYF. The CDR3 DNA follows: TGTGCCAGCAGCTTAAGTACCGGGATGTTCGGATCCTACGAGCAGTACTTC.

The V call is TRBV14, the J call TRBJ1-2; 9 nucleotides line up with TRBD1. CDR3 length: 14 amino acids. J was trimmed by 4 bases and V by 4 bases; bases with no gene match: 4. Germline CDR1 SGHDN, CDR2 FVKESK. CDR3 DNA: TGTGCCAGCAGCCCTACAGGGGGCGTCTATGGCTACACCTTC. Its protein is CASSPTGGVYGYTF.

As DNA, the CDR3 is TGTGCCAGCAGCTCCCGCACAGATACGCAGTATTTT. This translates into CASSSRTDTQYF. This chain joins TRBV9 and TRBJ2-3; the D is unclear. V dropped 4 bases and J dropped 1 base, with 4 bases sitting between them. Germline-derived CDR1 and CDR2 are SGDLS and YYNGEE. The CDR3 is 12 amino acids.

This clone was observed once. This sequence joins TRBV5-1 and TRBJ2-3; D possibly corresponds to TRBD2 (6 bases). Trimming removed 3 bases from V and 4 bases from J, with 12 bases in between. This CDR3 spans 14 amino acids. Germline CDR1 reads SGHRS; CDR2 reads YFSETQ. The CDR3: CASSSPRLADTQYF. CDR3 coding DNA: TGCGCCAGCAGCTCCCCCCGACTAGCAGATACGCAGTATTTT.

The V and J genes are TRBV2 and TRBJ1-3, with unresolved D. The CDR3 runs 13 residues. The ends were cut back, 9 bases at V and 0 bases at J, with 9 bases in the middle. Germline assignment: CDR1 SNHLY and CDR2 FYNNEI. In DNA, the CDR3 is TGTGCCAGGTCGAGTAGCTCTGGAAACACCATATATTTT. Translated, it gives CARSSSSGNTIYF.

V usage is TRBV7-6 and J usage is TRBJ1-4, with D hard to call. The V gene's germline CDR1 is SGHVS and CDR2 FNYEAQ. The ends were cut back, 5 bases at V and 7 bases at J, with 11 bases in the middle. The CDR3 is made up of 13 amino acids. This chain's CDR3 is CASSLTDGEKLFF. Here the CDR3 DNA reads TGTGCCAGCAGCCTAACGGACGGTGAAAAACTGTTTTTT.

This sequence joins TRBV20-1 and TRBJ2-1; weak D call: TRBD2 (7 bases). The V gene's germline CDR1 is DFQATT and CDR2 SNEGSKA (reference sequence). The CDR3 extends over 11 amino acids. The V end lost 3 bases, the J end lost 13 bases, and 13 bases lay between the germline ends. Here the CDR3 reads CSASGGPSQFF. The CDR3 DNA sequence: TGCAGTGCTAGCGGGGGGCCCTCACAGTTCTTC.

This clone was detected only a few times. The genes are TRBV19 and TRBJ1-5, with TRBD1 identical over 12 bases. The CDR3 has 16 residues. V lost 6 bases and J lost 4; bases outside the gene matches: 7. Germline loops: CDR1 LNHDA, CDR2 SQIVND (reference sequence). For the CDR3, the DNA is TGTGCCAGTAGGGACCCGGGACAGGGGGCAAATCAGCCCCAGCATTTT. Translating gives CASRDPGQGANQPQHF.

This rearrangement joins TRBV11-2 to TRBJ1-5, with D maybe TRBD1 (5 bases). This CDR3 contains 14 residues. Germline V gene sequence: CDR1 SGHAT, CDR2 FQNNGV. Trimming stripped 1 base from V and 7 bases from J, with 11 bases between. CDR3 sequence reads: CASSLAQGGQPQHF. CDR3 sequence (DNA): TGTGCCAGCAGCTTAGCGCAGGGAGGGCAGCCCCAGCATTTT.

This chain joins TRBV7-9 and TRBJ2-1; 12 bases align to TRBD1. The J segment lost 8 bases and the V segment lost 3 bases, leaving 2 bases of the junction unmatched. The CDR3 extends over 14 amino acids. Germline loops: CDR1 SEHNR, CDR2 FQNEAQ (reference sequence). Here the CDR3 DNA reads TGTGCCAGCAGCTTGGGACAGGGGGCAGATGAGCAGTTCTTC. Translation: CASSLGQGADEQFF.

Turning to this clone: The same CDR3 arises from other DNA sequences in this sample as well. This chain joins TRBV7-2 and TRBJ1-2; maybe TRBD1 (6 bases). V was pared by 9 bases and J by 2 bases, with 16 bases between. CDR1 is SGHTA and CDR2 is FQGNSA in the germline V gene. This CDR3 has 14 residues. The DNA for the CDR3 is TGTGCCAGTAGCGTTCGGGACAAAAACTATGGCTACACCTTC. Translation gives CASSVRDKNYGYTF.